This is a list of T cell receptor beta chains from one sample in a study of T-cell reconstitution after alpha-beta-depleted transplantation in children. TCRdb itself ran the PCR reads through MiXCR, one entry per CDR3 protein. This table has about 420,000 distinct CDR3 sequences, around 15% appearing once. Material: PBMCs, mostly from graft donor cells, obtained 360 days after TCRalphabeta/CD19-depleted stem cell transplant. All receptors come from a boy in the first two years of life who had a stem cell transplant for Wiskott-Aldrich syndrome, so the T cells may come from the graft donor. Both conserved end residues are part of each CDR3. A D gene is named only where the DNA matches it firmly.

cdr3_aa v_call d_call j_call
CASSLVTAAIMGGTF TRBV5-5 . TRBJ1-2
CAISPGHHNEQYF TRBV10-3 . TRBJ2-7
CATSDYGQGMETQYF TRBV24-1 TRBD1 TRBJ2-5
CASSESTTFGDTQYF TRBV10-2 . TRBJ2-3
CSVVPAGGTDTQYF TRBV29-1 TRBD2 TRBJ2-3
CSVVGTSRAVSYNEQFF TRBV29-1 TRBD2 TRBJ2-1
CSASILQASGYTF TRBV20-1 . TRBJ1-2
CSVEDRGLAGTGRSPYEQYF TRBV29-1 TRBD2 TRBJ2-7
CSARDSGGPNEQFF TRBV20-1 . TRBJ2-1
CASSLNTRELFF TRBV5-5 . TRBJ2-2
CASSRLGASGANVLTF TRBV25-1 . TRBJ2-6
CASSVSGLGSYEQFF TRBV9 TRBD2 TRBJ2-1